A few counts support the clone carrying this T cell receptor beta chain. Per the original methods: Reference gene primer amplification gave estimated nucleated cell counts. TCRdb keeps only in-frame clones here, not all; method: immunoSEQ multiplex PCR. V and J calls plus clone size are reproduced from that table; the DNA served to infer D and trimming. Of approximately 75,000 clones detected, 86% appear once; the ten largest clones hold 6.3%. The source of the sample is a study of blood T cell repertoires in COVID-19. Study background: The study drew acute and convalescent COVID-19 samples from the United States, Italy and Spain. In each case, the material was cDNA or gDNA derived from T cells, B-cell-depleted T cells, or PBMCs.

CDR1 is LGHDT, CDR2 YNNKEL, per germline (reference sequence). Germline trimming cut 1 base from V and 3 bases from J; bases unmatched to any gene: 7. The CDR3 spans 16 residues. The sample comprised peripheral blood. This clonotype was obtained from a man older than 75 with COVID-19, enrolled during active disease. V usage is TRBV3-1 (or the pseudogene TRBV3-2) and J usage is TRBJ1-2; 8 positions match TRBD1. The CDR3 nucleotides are TGTGCCAGCAGCCAAGGGGGACAGGCGGGGGACTATGGCTACACCTTC. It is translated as CASSQGGQAGDYGYTF.